The TCR beta chain under discussion was sequenced for a study of shared clonotypes between healthy human individuals. The ends were cut back, 2 bases at V and 1 base at J, with 18 bases in the middle. The CDR3 contains 17 residues. The germline gives CDR1 SGHDT, CDR2 YYEEEE. Original analysis: ImmunoSEQ supplied junction-only sequences lacking quality scores, so filtering was different. Clones were sequenced by immunoSEQ multiplex PCR, and TCRdb holds only the in-frame ones, with some missing. V, J and clone size were drawn from that table, and D and trimming were deduced from the DNA. The table records around 990,000 clones, about 72% of them present only once.

The sequence was obtained from a man younger than 35 in good health. Some clones in this sample may be carry-over from other donors' samples. Sequenced input: memory CD4+ T cells from PBMCs. Subset of the sample: CD45RA-negative fraction. The chain links TRBV5-6 to TRBJ2-5, with a possible D match to TRBD1 (7 bases). The CDR3 reads CASSFFFQGGSQETQYF. Here the CDR3 DNA reads TGTGCCAGCAGCTTCTTTTTCCAGGGGGGAAGCCAAGAGACCCAGTACTTC.